This is a list of T cell receptor beta chains from one sample in a study of shared clonotypes between healthy human individuals. TCRdb's table, derived via immunoSEQ multiplex PCR, lists solely in-frame clones and lacks some. The table lists around 2.1 million clones, approximately 94% of them singletons, with around 0.13% in the top ten. Sequencing input: naive CD4+ T cells sorted from blood. The receptors here all came from a man between 18 and 29 years old in good health. The CDR3 runs from the conserved cysteine through the conserved F or W. D genes are given only for firm matches. Size is omitted from some rows. Given values are once, few, many or a class for expanded clones.

CDR3 length	D gene	clone size	V gene	J gene	CDR3 protein	CDR3 DNA
14	.	.	TRBV18	TRBJ1-2	CASSQGGETYGYTF	TGTGCCAGCTCTCAGGGAGGGGAAACCTATGGCTACACCTTC
14	TRBD1	.	TRBV2	TRBJ2-3	CASRGKGAADTQYF	TGTGCCAGCAGGGGGAAGGGGGCCGCAGATACGCAGTATTTT
14	.	.	TRBV28	TRBJ2-7	CASSQHTRTYEQYF	TGTGCCAGCAGCCAACATACAAGGACCTACGAGCAGTACTTC
15	.	.	TRBV28	TRBJ2-3	CASTTRWGSTDTQYF	TGTGCCAGCACTACCCGTTGGGGGAGCACAGATACGCAGTATTTT
14	.	.	TRBV6-6	TRBJ1-5	CASREDGLGQPQHF	TGTGCCAGCAGGGAAGACGGGTTAGGGCAGCCCCAGCATTTT
13	.	.	TRBV5-5	TRBJ2-1	CASSLESYNEQFF	TGTGCCAGCAGTCTTGAATCTTACAATGAGCAGTTCTTC
17	TRBD2	.	TRBV11-1	TRBJ2-5	CASSRLAGGDFQETQYF	TGTGCCAGCAGCCGACTAGCGGGGGGCGACTTCCAAGAGACCCAGTACTTC
13	.	.	TRBV7-2	TRBJ2-7	CASSSYNSYEQYF	TGTGCCAGCAGCTCCTATAACTCCTACGAGCAGTACTTC
15	.	.	TRBV7-9	TRBJ2-1	CASSFLAGSYNEQFF	TGTGCCAGCAGCTTCTTGGCGGGCTCCTACAATGAGCAGTTCTTC
13	.	.	TRBV19	TRBJ1-3	CATRSSSGNTIYF	TGTGCCACAAGGTCTAGCTCTGGAAACACCATATATTTT
13	.	.	TRBV6-1	TRBJ1-4	CATTPGGREKLFF	TGTGCCACCACCCCGGGGGGGCGCGAAAAACTGTTTTTT
15	.	.	TRBV15	TRBJ2-7	CATSRDRGAVYEQYF	TGTGCCACCAGCAGAGATCGGGGGGCGGTCTACGAGCAGTACTTC
16	TRBD2	.	TRBV7-2	TRBJ2-3	CASSKEGLTSTDTQYF	TGTGCCAGCAGCAAAGAGGGACTAACTAGCACAGATACGCAGTATTTT
14	TRBD1	.	TRBV6-5	TRBJ2-7	CASSRGQGKYEQYF	TGTGCCAGCAGCCGAGGACAGGGGAAGTACGAGCAGTACTTC
20	TRBD2	.	TRBV4-1	TRBJ2-3	CASSQPGLAGGNALGDTQYF	TGCGCCAGCAGCCAACCGGGACTAGCGGGGGGAAACGCCCTCGGGGATACGCAGTATTTT
13	TRBD2	.	TRBV30	TRBJ2-7	CAWMAGGPREQYF	TGTGCCTGGATGGCGGGGGGTCCCCGCGAGCAGTACTTC
15	.	once	TRBV2	TRBJ2-4	CASSEAELAKSIQYF	TGTGCCAGCAGTGAAGCTGAACTAGCCAAAAGCATTCAGTACTTC
11	.	.	TRBV29-1	TRBJ1-1	CSSIRGTEAFF	TGCAGCTCAATCAGGGGTACTGAAGCTTTCTTT
12	.	.	TRBV5-1	TRBJ1-2	CASSVDRYGYTF	TGCGCCAGCAGCGTCGACAGATATGGCTACACCTTC
16	.	.	TRBV5-4	TRBJ1-4	CASSLAGFTGNEKLFF	TGTGCCAGCAGCTTGGCCGGATTTACAGGGAATGAAAAACTGTTTTTT
15	.	.	TRBV5-6	TRBJ1-1	CASSLAGRRNTEAFF	TGTGCCAGCAGCTTGGCTGGTAGGAGGAACACTGAAGCTTTCTTT
15	TRBD2	.	TRBV5-1	TRBJ2-7	CASSPSLAGGSEQYF	TGCGCCAGCAGCCCAAGCCTAGCGGGGGGGAGCGAGCAGTACTTC
15	TRBD1	.	TRBV2	TRBJ1-1	CASRVTYGTGEQAFF	TGTGCCAGCAGAGTAACGTACGGGACAGGGGAGCAAGCTTTCTTT
18	TRBD2	.	TRBV7-9	TRBJ2-1	CASSSLGASGRVHNEQFF	TGTGCCAGCAGCTCCTTGGGAGCTAGCGGGAGGGTCCACAATGAGCAGTTCTTC
16	.	.	TRBV5-6	TRBJ2-5	CASSLSRGKYGETQYF	TGTGCCAGCAGCTTGTCAAGGGGGAAGTACGGAGAGACCCAGTACTTC
11	.	.	TRBV6-1	TRBJ2-7	CASGNSYEQYF	TGTGCCAGCGGGAACTCCTACGAGCAGTACTTC
14	.	once	TRBV4-3	TRBJ2-7	CASSQDQGPYEQYF	TGCGCCAGCAGCCAAGATCAGGGCCCCTACGAGCAGTACTTC
15	.	once	TRBV28	TRBJ2-2	CASSLQGRNTGELFF	TGTGCCAGCAGTTTACAGGGCAGGAACACCGGGGAGCTGTTTTTT
14	TRBD1	once	TRBV2	TRBJ2-7	CASRAGTGVGEQYF	TGTGCCAGCAGGGCCGGGACAGGGGTTGGTGAGCAGTACTTC
13	.	.	TRBV2	TRBJ2-5	CVLLGGGQETQYF	TGTGTCCTTCTCGGGGGAGGTCAAGAGACCCAGTACTTC